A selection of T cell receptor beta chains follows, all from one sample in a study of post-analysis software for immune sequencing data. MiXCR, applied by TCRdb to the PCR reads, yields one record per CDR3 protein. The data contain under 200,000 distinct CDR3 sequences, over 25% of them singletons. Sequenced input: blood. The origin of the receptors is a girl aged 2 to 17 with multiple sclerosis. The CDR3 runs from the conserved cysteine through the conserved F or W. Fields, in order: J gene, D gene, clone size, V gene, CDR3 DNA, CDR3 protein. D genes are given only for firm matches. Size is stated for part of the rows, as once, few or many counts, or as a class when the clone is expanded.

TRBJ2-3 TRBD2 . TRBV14 TGTGCCAGCAGCCAAGACCGGACTAGCGGGAGTGGAAATACGCAGTATTTT CASSQDRTSGSGNTQYF
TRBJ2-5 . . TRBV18 TGTGCCAGCTCACCACCGGAGGGTCCGCTCAATGAGCAGTACTTC CASSPPEGPLNEQYF
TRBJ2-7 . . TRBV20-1 TGCAGTGCTAGCCCCGTAAGCTCCTACAATGAGCAGTACTTC CSASPVSSYNEQYF
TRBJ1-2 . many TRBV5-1 TGCGCCAGCAGCTTCATCCCGCGTCGGGGCTACACCTTC CASSFIPRRGYTF
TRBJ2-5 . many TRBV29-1 TGCAGCGTTACTAGGAGGGGGGCTGAGACCCAGTACTTC CSVTRRGAETQYF
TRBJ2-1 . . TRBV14 TGTACCAGCAGCGGACTCCTCGGGGGTGAGCAGTTCTTC CTSSGLLGGEQFF
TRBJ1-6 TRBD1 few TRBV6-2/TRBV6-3 TGTGCCAGCAGTTTCCGGGACAGGGGGCTTAATTCACCCCTCCACTTT CASSFRDRGLNSPLHF
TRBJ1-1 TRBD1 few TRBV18 TGTGCCAGCTCACTACCAGGGGGCATGGGCACTGAAGCTTTCTTT CASSLPGGMGTEAFF
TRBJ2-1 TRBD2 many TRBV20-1 TGCAGTGCTAGAAGTGTGACTAGCAACAATGAGCAGTTCTTC CSARSVTSNNEQFF
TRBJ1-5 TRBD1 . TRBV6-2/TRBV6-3 TGTGCCAGCAGCCGACGACAGGGGTCGAGCAATCAGCCCCAGCATTTT CASSRRQGSSNQPQHF
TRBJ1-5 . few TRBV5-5 TGTGCCAGCAGTTTCATCATTAGCAATCAGCCCCAGCATTTT CASSFIISNQPQHF
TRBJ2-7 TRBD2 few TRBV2 TGTGCCAGCAACCGAGTCTGGGGGGGGGACGAGCAGTACTTC CASNRVWGGDEQYF
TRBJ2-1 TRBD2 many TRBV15 TGTGCCACCAGCAGAGCGGGATTTAGCGGGAGGGAGGATGAGCAGTTCTTC CATSRAGFSGREDEQFF
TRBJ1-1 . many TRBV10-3 TGTGCCATCAGTGAGTGGGAGGGTATCACTGAAGCTTTCTTT CAISEWEGITEAFF
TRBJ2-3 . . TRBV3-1 TGTGCCAGCAGCCTCCAACAGCTCACAGATACGCAGTATTTT CASSLQQLTDTQYF
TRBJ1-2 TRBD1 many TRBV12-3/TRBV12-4 TGTGCCAGCAGTCCACGCCGGGACAGCTATGGCTACACCTTC CASSPRRDSYGYTF
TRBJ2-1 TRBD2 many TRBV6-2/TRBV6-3 TGTGCCAGCAGGCCTAGCGGGAGGGTAAATGAGCAGTTCTTC CASRPSGRVNEQFF
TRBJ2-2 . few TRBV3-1 TGTGCCAGCAGCCGAAGCTCGGGCGGCACCGGGGAGCTGTTTTTT CASSRSSGGTGELFF
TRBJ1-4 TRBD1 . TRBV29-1 TGCAGCGTTGACCAGGGGGGAGAAAAACTGTTTTTT CSVDQGGEKLFF
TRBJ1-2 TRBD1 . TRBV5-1 TGCGCCAGCAGCTCCAAAAACAGGGGCGGCAATGGCTACACCTTC CASSSKNRGGNGYTF
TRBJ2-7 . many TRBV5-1 TGCGCCAGCAGCTGGACCCCGCCGGGATTGGGTGGCGAGCAGTACTTC CASSWTPPGLGGEQYF
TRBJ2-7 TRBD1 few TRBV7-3 TGTGCCAGCAGTCCGTTGGGGACAGGGGGGTACGAGCAGTACTTC CASSPLGTGGYEQYF
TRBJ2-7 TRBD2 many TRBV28 TGTGCCAGCAGCCTAGCGGTGCGCTCCTACGAGCAGTACTTC CASSLAVRSYEQYF
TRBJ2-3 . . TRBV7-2 TGTGCCAGCAGCCCCATGGGGCGGCGGCTTAGCACAGATACGCAGTATTTT CASSPMGRRLSTDTQYF
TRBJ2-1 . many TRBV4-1 TGCGCCAGCAGCCAACATCAGGCTTACGGGAATGAGCAGTTCTTC CASSQHQAYGNEQFF
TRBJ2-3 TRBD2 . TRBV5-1 TGCGCCAGCAGCTTACCGACTAGCGGGGGGACAGATACGCAGTATTTT CASSLPTSGGTDTQYF
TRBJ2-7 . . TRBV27 TGTGCCAGCAGTTCCCGGGGCTACTCCTACGAGCAGTACTTC CASSSRGYSYEQYF
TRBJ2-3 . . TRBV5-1 TGCGCCAGCAGCTCCGACACGGGAGATACGCAGTATTTT CASSSDTGDTQYF
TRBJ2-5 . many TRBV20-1 TGCAGTGCTAGTAGGGTGACAGCTTGGATGGAGACCCAGTACTTC CSASRVTAWMETQYF
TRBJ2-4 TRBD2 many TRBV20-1 TGCAGTGCTAGAGGGACTAGCGGGAGTTACATTCAGTACTTC CSARGTSGSYIQYF
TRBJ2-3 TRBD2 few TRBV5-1 TGCGCCAGCAGCTGGGGACTAGCGGGGGATACAGATACGCAGTATTTT CASSWGLAGDTDTQYF